This T cell receptor beta chain originates from a study of blood T cell repertoires in COVID-19. In germline, CDR1 is SNHLY, CDR2 FYNNEI. The V gene end was trimmed by 5 bases and the J gene end by 6 bases; junction bases not matched to a gene: 10. The CDR3 is 16 amino acids. Only in-frame clones appear in the TCRdb table, and some are missing; sequencing was by immunoSEQ multiplex PCR. The table includes roughly 180,000 clones, 87% detected once. The V call is TRBV2, the J call TRBJ2-1, with TRBD1 identical over 10 bases. Sequencing was performed on PBMCs or T cells enriched from blood (not recorded which). The receptor comes from a woman between 25 and 40 years old who had recovered from COVID-19. The CDR3 sequence: CASSRQGALSFNEQFF. The CDR3 DNA follows: TGTGCCAGCAGTCGACAGGGGGCCCTCAGTTTCAATGAGCAGTTCTTC.